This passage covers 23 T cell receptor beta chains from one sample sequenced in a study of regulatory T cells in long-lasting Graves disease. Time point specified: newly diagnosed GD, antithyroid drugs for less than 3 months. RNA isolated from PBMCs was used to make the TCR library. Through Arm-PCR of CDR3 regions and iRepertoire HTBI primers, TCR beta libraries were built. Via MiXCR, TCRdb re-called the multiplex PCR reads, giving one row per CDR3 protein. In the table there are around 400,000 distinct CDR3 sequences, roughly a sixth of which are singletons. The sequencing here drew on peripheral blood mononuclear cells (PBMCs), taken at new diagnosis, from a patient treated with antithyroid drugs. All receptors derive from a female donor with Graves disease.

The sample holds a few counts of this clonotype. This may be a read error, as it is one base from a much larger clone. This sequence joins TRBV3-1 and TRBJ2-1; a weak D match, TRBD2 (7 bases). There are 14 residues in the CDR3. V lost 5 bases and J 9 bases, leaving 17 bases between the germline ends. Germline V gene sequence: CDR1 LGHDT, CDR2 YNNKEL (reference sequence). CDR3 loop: CASSSEGGGGEQFF. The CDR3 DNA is TGTGCCAGCAGCTCGGAGGGAGGGGGTGGTGAGCAGTTCTTC.

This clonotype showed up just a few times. Here the CDR3 reads CSAGRRDSGTDTQYF. CDR3 sequence (DNA): TGCAGCGCCGGAAGGCGGGACTCCGGCACAGATACGCAGTATTTT. V usage is TRBV29-1 and J usage is TRBJ2-3, with D possibly being TRBD2 (6 bases). Trimming removed 7 bases from V and 1 base from J, with 18 bases in between. There are 15 residues in the CDR3. Germline CDR1 is SQVTM and CDR2 is ANQGSEA.

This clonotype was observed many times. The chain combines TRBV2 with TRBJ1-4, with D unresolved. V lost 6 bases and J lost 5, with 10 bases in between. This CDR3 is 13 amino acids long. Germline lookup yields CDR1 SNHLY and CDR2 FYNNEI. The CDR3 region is CASRKQKNEKLFF. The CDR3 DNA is TGTGCCAGCAGGAAACAGAAGAATGAAAAACTGTTTTTT.

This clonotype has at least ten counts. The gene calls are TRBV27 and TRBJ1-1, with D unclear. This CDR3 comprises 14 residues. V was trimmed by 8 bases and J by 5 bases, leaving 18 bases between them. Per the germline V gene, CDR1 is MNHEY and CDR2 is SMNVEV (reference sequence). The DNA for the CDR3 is TGTGCCAGCTCTGATGGTAGTGATGGGACTGAAGCTTTCTTT. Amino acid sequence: CASSDGSDGTEAFF.

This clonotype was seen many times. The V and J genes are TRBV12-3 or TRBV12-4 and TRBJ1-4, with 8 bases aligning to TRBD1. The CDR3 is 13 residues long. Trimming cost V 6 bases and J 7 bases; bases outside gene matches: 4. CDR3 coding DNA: TGTGCCAGCAGCTATGGACAGGGTGAAAAACTGTTTTTT. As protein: CASSYGQGEKLFF.

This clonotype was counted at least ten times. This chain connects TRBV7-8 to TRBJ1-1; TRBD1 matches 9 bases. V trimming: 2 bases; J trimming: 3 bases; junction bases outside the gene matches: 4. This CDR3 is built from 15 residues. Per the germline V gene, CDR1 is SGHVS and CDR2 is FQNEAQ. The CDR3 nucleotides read TGTGCCAGCAGCTTAAGGACAGGGGTGGACACTGAAGCTTTCTTT. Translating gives CASSLRTGVDTEAFF.

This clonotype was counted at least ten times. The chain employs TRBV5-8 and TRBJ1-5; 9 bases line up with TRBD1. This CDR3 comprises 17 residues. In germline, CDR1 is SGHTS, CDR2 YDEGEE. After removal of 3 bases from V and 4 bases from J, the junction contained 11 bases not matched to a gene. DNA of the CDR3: TGTGCCAGCAGCTCAAACCGGGACAGGGTAAGGAATCAGCCCCAGCATTTT. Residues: CASSSNRDRVRNQPQHF. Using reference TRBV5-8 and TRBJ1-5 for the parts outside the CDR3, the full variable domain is EAGVTQSPTHLIKTRGQQATLRCSPISGHTSVYWYQQALGLGLQFLLWYDEGEERNRGNFPPRFSGRQFPNYSSELNVNALELEDSALYLCASSSNRDRVRNQPQHFGDGTRLSIL.

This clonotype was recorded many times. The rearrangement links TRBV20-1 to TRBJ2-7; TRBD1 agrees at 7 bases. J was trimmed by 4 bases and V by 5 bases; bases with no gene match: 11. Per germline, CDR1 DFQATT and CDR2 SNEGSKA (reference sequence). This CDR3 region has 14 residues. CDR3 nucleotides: TGCAGTGCTGCCCAAGGGGGCAGGAGATACGAGCAGTACTTC. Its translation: CSAAQGGRRYEQYF.

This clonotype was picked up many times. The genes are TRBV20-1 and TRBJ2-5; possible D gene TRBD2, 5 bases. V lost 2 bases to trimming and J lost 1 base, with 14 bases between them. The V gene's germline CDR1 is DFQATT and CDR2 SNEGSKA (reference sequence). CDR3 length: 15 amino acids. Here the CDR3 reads CSARSATNSQETQYF. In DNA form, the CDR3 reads TGCAGTGCTAGATCGGCGACTAATTCCCAAGAGACCCAGTACTTC.

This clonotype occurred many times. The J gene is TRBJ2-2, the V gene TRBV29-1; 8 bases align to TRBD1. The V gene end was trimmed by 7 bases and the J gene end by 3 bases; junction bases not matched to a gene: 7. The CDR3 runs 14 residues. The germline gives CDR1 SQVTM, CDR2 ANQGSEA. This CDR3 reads CSAEGTGHTGELFF. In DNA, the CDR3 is TGCAGCGCTGAGGGGACAGGCCACACCGGGGAGCTGTTTTTT.

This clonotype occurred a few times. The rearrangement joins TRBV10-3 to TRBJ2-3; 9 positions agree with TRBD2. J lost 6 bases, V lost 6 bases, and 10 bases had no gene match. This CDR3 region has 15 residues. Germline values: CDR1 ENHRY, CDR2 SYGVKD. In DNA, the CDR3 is TGTGCCATCAGGGGATTTAGCGGGGGCTGGGATACGCAGTATTTT. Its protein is CAIRGFSGGWDTQYF.

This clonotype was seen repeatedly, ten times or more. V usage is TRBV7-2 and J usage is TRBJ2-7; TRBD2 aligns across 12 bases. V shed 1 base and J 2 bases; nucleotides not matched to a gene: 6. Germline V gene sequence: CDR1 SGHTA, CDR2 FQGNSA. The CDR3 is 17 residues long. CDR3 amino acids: CASSLGRTSGAAYEQYF. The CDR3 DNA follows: TGTGCCAGCAGCTTAGGGCGGACTAGCGGGGCGGCCTACGAGCAGTACTTC.

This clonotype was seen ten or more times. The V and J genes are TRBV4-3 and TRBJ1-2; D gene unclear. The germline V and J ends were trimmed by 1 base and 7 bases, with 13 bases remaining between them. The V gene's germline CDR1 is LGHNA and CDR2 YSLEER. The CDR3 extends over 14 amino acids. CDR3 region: CASSQVTGSGGYTF. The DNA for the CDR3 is TGCGCCAGCAGCCAAGTTACGGGGAGTGGTGGCTACACCTTC.

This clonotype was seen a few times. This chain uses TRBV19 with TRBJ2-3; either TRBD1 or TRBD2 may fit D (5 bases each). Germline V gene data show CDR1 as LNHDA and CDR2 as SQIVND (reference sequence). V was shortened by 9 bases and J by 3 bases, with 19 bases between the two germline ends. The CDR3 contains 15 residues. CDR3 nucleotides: TGTGCCAGCGGCGAGGGACGTCCTGGGACAGATACGCAGTATTTT. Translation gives CASGEGRPGTDTQYF.

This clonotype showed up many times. CDR3 residues: CASSQDVGPGAGNTIYF. DNA of the CDR3: TGCGCCAGCAGCCAAGATGTGGGACCGGGTGCTGGAAACACCATATATTTT. The rearrangement links TRBV4-3 to TRBJ1-3; a possible D gene is TRBD1 (5 bases). The germline V gene encodes CDR1 LGHNA and CDR2 YSLEER. The length of the CDR3 is 17 residues. The V and J ends lost 0 bases and 2 bases respectively, with 14 bases between them.

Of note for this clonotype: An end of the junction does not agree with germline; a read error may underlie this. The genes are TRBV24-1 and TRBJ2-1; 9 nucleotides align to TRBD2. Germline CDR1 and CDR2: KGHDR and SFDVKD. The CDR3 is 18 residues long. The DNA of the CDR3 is TGTGCCAGCAGTTTTCAGGGAATAGCGGGAGATTCCTACAATGAGCAGTTCTTC. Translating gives CASSFQGIAGDSYNEQFF.

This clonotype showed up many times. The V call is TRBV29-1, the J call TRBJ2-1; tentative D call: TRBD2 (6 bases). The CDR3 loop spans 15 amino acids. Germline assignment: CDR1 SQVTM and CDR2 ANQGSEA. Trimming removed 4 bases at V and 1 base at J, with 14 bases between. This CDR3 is CSVVGGGISYNEQFF. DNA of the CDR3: TGCAGCGTTGTGGGTGGCGGGATATCCTACAATGAGCAGTTCTTC.

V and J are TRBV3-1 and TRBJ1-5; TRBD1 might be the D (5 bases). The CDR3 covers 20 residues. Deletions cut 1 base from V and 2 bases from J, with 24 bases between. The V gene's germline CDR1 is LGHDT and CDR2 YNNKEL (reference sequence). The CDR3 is CASSQVAGGEGPYRNQPQHF. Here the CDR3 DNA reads TGTGCCAGCAGCCAAGTTGCTGGGGGTGAGGGGCCCTATCGCAATCAGCCCCAGCATTTT.

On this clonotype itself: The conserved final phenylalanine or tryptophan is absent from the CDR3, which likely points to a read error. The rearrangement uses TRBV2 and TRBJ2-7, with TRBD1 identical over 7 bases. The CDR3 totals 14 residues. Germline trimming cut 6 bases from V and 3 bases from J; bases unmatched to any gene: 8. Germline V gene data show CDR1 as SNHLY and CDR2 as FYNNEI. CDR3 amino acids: CASRRDRTIYEQYL. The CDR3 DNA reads TGTGCCAGCAGGAGGGACAGAACCATCTACGAGCAGTACCTC.

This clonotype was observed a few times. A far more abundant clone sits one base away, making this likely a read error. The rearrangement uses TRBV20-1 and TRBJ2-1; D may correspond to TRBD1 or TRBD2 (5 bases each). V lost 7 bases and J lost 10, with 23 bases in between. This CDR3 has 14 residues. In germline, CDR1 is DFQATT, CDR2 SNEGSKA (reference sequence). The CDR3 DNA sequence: TGCAGTGGGGGGTCGCAACGGGGCCCCTACGAGCAGTTCTTC. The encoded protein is CSGGSQRGPYEQFF.

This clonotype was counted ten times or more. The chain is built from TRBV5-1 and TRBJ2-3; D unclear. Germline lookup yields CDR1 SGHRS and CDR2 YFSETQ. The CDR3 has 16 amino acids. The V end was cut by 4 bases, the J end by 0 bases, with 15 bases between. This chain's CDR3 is CASSVGLVHSTDTQYF. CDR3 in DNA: TGCGCCAGCAGCGTGGGCCTAGTCCATAGCACAGATACGCAGTATTTT.

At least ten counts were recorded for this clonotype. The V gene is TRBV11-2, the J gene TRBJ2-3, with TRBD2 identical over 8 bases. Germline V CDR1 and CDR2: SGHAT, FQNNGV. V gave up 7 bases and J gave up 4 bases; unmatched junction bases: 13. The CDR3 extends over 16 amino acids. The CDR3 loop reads CASTPAAGGLSDTQYF. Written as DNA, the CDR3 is TGTGCCAGCACCCCAGCGGCGGGAGGTTTATCAGATACGCAGTATTTT.

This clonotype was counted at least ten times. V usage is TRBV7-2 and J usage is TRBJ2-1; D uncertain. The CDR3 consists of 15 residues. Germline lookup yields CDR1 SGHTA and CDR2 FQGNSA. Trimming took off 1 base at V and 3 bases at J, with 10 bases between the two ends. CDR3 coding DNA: TGTGCCAGCAGCTTAGTGGCGGAGAGCTACAATGAGCAGTTCTTC. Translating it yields CASSLVAESYNEQFF.